This T cell receptor beta chain originates from a study of response to subunit inactivated influenza vaccine (dated by TCRdb to the late 2010s). Broadly, across the study: Deep quantitative profiling of the T cell receptor repertoire was used in the study to follow responses to a trivalent subunit inactivated influenza vaccine. General conclusions and limits of the study: The authors suggested that each seasonal influenza vaccination may recruit only a limited number of new T cells.

The library relied on RT-PCR. The instrument given in TCRdb is Illumina HiSeq 2500. TCRdb ran its own pipeline on the public reads, namely fastp trimming at Q25 and MiXCR clone calling, and kept in-frame beta chains. Each entry merges the rows of one CDR3 protein and shows their most common DNA and genes. Here the sample has around 580,000 distinct CDR3 sequences; roughly 10% occur a single time. The biggest ten clones account for roughly a tenth of the sample. In its sample, this clonotype was seen a few times. The antigen it recognizes is unknown. Base qualities were left out, and no much larger clone turns up one base away. The junction carries 15 bases between V and J, which are trimmed by 6 bases and 2 bases respectively. Its CDR3 holds 15 amino acids, cysteine through phenylalanine. Kept here is only the CDR3 DNA, which spans 45 bases and is read in frame from base 1.

This chain is built from TRBV12-3 or TRBV12-4 and TRBJ2-3, and possibly TRBD2, on 6 matching bases. The clonotype originates from a man aged 45-60 years who received an inactivated influenza vaccine. Donor details come from another sample of the same person, matched by shared clones. Sample: PBMCs from blood, taken on the day of vaccination. For the CDR3, the sequence is CASRSLAISTDTQYF. The nucleotide sequence reads as follows: TGTGCCAGCAGGTCACTAGCTATATCCACAGATACGCAGTATTTT.